These 3 T cell receptor beta chains were sequenced from one sample in a study of blood T cell repertoires in COVID-19. Sequenced by immunoSEQ multiplex PCR; TCRdb stores in-frame clones only, minus some. The table lists some 260,000 clones, about 87% of them singletons. The specimen sequenced was peripheral blood. All receptors come from a woman in her seventies with COVID-19, enrolled during active disease.

This clone was detected only a few times. This chain connects TRBV15 to TRBJ1-2; D gene ambiguous. Trimming stripped 3 bases from V and 8 bases from J, with 13 bases between. The germline gives CDR1 LNHNV, CDR2 YYDKDF (reference sequence). The CDR3 totals 13 residues. The CDR3 DNA follows: TGTGCCACCAGCAGGGCCCACAGCTTGGGCTACACCTTC. Translating it yields CATSRAHSLGYTF. The whole variable domain, remainder taken from reference TRBV15 and TRBJ1-2, is DAMVIQNPRYQVTQFGKPVTLSCSQTLNHNVMYWYQQKSSQAPKLLFHYYDKDFNNEADTPDNFQSRRPNTSFCFLDIRSPGLGDTAMYLCATSRAHSLGYTFGSGTRLTVV.

The V call is TRBV5-5, the J call TRBJ2-5, with D perhaps matching TRBD1 (6 bases). Trimming took off 4 bases at V and 1 base at J, with 11 bases between the two ends. The CDR3 spans 14 residues. Per germline, CDR1 SGHKS and CDR2 YYEKEE (reference sequence). The CDR3 loop is CASSRQESQETQYF. In nucleotides, the CDR3 is TGTGCCAGCAGCCGACAGGAGTCCCAAGAGACCCAGTACTTC.

CDR3 in amino acids: CAWSTGLAGDHEQYF. DNA of the CDR3: TGTGCCTGGAGTACTGGACTAGCGGGAGATCACGAGCAGTACTTC. V and J are TRBV30 and TRBJ2-7; 13 bases align to TRBD2. This CDR3 spans 15 amino acids. V lost 2 bases to trimming and J lost 5 bases; unmatched junction nucleotides: 6. The germline V gene encodes CDR1 GTSNPN and CDR2 SVGIG (reference sequence).